This T cell receptor beta chain was obtained from a study of shared clonotypes between healthy human individuals. Findings of the study overall: Shared across a handful of donors were around 5% of the naive CD4 clonotypes.

The assay was immunoSEQ multiplex PCR, and TCRdb's table has in-frame clones only and misses some. Of roughly 1,100,000 clones in the sample, about 75% were seen once. The CDR3 consists of 13 residues. The V end was cut by 0 bases, the J end by 8 bases, with 10 bases between. The germline V gene encodes CDR1 SGHVS and CDR2 FQNEAQ. With respect to this clone: The antigen is undetermined.

Sequences were obtained from memory CD4+ T cells sorted from blood. Subset described: CD45RA-negative fraction. The TCR originated in a man between 18 and 35 years old in good health. The rearrangement uses TRBV7-8 and TRBJ1-2; tentatively, D is TRBD1 (5 bases). For the CDR3, the DNA is TGTGCCAGCAGCTTAGCGGGGGACGTGGGCTACACCTTC. Its protein product is CASSLAGDVGYTF.